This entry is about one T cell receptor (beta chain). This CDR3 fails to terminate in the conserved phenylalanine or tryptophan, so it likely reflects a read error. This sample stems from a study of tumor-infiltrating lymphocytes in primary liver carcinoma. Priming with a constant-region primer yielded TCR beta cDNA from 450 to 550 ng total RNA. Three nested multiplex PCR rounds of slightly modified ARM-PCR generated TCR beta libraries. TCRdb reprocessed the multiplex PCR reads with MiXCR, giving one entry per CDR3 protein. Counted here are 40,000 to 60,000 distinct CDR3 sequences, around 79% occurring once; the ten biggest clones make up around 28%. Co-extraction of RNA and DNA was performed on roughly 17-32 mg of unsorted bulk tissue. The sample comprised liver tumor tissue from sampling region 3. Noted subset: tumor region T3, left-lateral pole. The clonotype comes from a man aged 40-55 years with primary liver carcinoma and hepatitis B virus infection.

The CDR3 nucleotides are TGTGCCAGCAGATTATCCGTTGGACTAGCGGGAAGGGGGTACGAGCAGTACTTA. Translated: CASRLSVGLAGRGYEQYL. The chain uses TRBV11-2 and TRBJ2-7; 12 bases match TRBD2. V trimming: 6 bases; J trimming: 4 bases; junction bases outside the gene matches: 16. This CDR3 comprises 18 residues. Germline assignment: CDR1 SGHAT and CDR2 FQNNGV.